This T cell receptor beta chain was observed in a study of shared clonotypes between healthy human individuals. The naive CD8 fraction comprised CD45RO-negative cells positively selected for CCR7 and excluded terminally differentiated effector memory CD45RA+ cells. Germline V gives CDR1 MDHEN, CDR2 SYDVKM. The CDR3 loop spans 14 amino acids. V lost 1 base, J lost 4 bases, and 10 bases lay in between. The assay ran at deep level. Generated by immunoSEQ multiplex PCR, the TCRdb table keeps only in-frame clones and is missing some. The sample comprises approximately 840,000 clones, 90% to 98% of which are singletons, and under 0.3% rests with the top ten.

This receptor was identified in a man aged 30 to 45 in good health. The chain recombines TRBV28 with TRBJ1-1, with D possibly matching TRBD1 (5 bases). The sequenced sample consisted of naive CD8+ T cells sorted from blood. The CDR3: CASSLLKGITEAFF. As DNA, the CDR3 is TGTGCCAGCAGTTTATTGAAGGGGATCACTGAAGCTTTCTTT.